This TCR beta chain was recorded in a study of radiotherapy plus CTLA-4 blockade in lung cancer. Study-wide results and caveats: Blood-borne expansion of tumor-derived TCR clones followed radiotherapy plus ipilimumab. In blood, early T cell clone dynamics reportedly predicted response best, together with interferon-beta.

Produced via immunoSEQ multiplex PCR; TCRdb's table is partial and in-frame only. The sample carries fewer than 55,000 clones, roughly 85% recorded once. The V end lost 6 bases, the J end lost 2 bases, and 14 bases lay between the germline ends. Germline V gene data show CDR1 as MNHEY and CDR2 as SVGAGI. The CDR3 loop spans 15 amino acids. About this clone itself: Its target is not known.

The starting material was peripheral blood, obtained from a patient treated with radiotherapy plus ipilimumab. The chain uses TRBV6-5 and TRBJ1-5; the D gene is possibly TRBD1 (6 bases). The receptor was isolated from a human donor with non-small cell lung cancer whose response to radiotherapy plus ipilimumab could not be evaluated. Here the CDR3 reads CASSPVGGGNQPQHF. CDR3 nucleotide sequence: TGTGCCAGCAGCCCCGTTGGGGGCGGCAATCAGCCCCAGCATTTT.